This passage covers 4 T cell receptor beta chains from one sample sequenced in a study of regulatory T cells in long-lasting Graves disease. Combining iRepertoire HTBI primers with Arm-PCR of CDR3 regions, the authors built TCR beta libraries. Via MiXCR, TCRdb re-called the multiplex PCR reads, giving one row per CDR3 protein. The sample consists of some 490,000 distinct CDR3 sequences, about 11% of them appearing once. Sample time point: newly diagnosed GD, antithyroid drugs for less than 3 months. The TCR library was made from RNA that had been extracted from PBMCs in TRIzol. The sample also formed part of further work on T cells in Graves' hyperthyroidism and ophthalmopathy.

Sequencing used peripheral blood mononuclear cells (PBMCs), obtained at new diagnosis, from a patient treated with antithyroid drugs. All receptors derive from a woman aged 25 to 39 with Graves disease.

Many counts were recorded for this clonotype. V usage is TRBV5-1 and J usage is TRBJ2-5; possibly TRBD1 for D (5 bases). Trimming removed 4 bases at V and 3 bases at J, with 10 bases between. The CDR3 spans 13 residues. The germline V gene has CDR1 SGHRS and CDR2 YFSETQ. CDR3 in amino acids: CASSPGPEETQYF. CDR3 bases: TGCGCCAGCAGCCCAGGGCCTGAAGAGACCCAGTACTTC.

Worth noting for this clonotype: This clone may be a read error of a much larger clone one base away. The rearrangement uses TRBV24-1 and TRBJ1-2, with a weak D call TRBD1 (5 bases). The CDR3 has 17 amino acids. V lost 5 bases, J lost 6 bases, and 24 bases lay in between. Germline assignment: CDR1 KGHDR and CDR2 SFDVKD. CDR3 in DNA: TGTGCCACCAGTGGTTCCGGGACCGGGGCGGCGGGTCATGGCTACACCTTC. It yields the protein CATSGSGTGAAGHGYTF.

Comments on this clonotype: Sequence at one end of the junction differs from germline and may be a read error. V usage is TRBV20-1 and J usage is TRBJ2-7, with 10 nucleotides matching TRBD2. The CDR3 sequence is 13 residues long. The V gene's germline CDR1 is DFQATT and CDR2 SNEGSKA (reference sequence). This CDR3 reads CSARLAGAYERYF. CDR3 DNA: TGCAGTGCTAGACTAGCGGGAGCCTACGAGCGGTACTTC.

The V and J genes are TRBV28 and TRBJ2-7; 10 nucleotides agree with TRBD1. Germline lookup yields CDR1 MDHEN and CDR2 SYDVKM. V lost 7 bases, J lost 4 bases, and 7 bases stayed unmatched. CDR3 size: 14 residues. The CDR3 sequence: CASKTPGQGYEQYF. The CDR3 nucleotides are TGTGCCAGCAAAACCCCGGGACAGGGGTACGAGCAGTACTTC.